Presented here are 2 T cell receptor beta chains from one specimen sequenced in a study of T cells in Graves' hyperthyroidism and ophthalmopathy (dated by TCRdb to between 2018 and 2021). Receptor amplification or capture employed multiplex PCR. Sequenced on an Illumina HiSeq 2000. Amplification of TCR beta CDR3 regions was carried out from RNA transcripts. A first-round RT-PCR of the TCR CDR3 used the HTBI primer set with the Qiagen OneStep RT-PCR kit. TCRdb's own reprocessing of the public reads used fastp at Q25 and MiXCR and kept productive beta chains. CDR3 protein sequences are deduplicated, and each keeps its most common genes and DNA. This sample comprises about 700,000 distinct CDR3 sequences, over 40% of them detected only once. The leading ten clones occupy about 7.7% of the sample. Sequencing was performed on peripheral blood or thyroid tissue (not recorded which). These receptors came from an adult man with Graves' disease, either hyperthyroidism or ophthalmopathy (not recorded which).

There are many counts of this clonotype. The chain joins TRBV12-3 or TRBV12-4 to TRBJ1-5; TRBD1 is a possible D gene (5 bases). Trimming took off 5 bases at V and 3 bases at J, with 11 bases between the two ends. The CDR3 contains 14 residues. Written as DNA, the CDR3 is TGTGCCAGCAGTCCAACAGGAGTCAATCAGCCCCAGCATTTT. This codes for CASSPTGVNQPQHF.

The chain recombines TRBV2 with TRBJ1-4; 11 nucleotides agree with TRBD1. The CDR3 has 14 residues. From germline, CDR1 is SNHLY and CDR2 FYNNEI. After removal of 6 bases from V and 7 bases from J, the junction contained 4 bases not matched to a gene. CDR3 protein: CASRDRGRGEKLFF. Here the CDR3 DNA reads TGTGCCAGCAGGGACAGGGGGCGGGGTGAAAAACTGTTTTTT.